This T cell receptor (beta chain) was retrieved from a study of shared T cell receptors in the human thymus. Assay: immunoSEQ multiplex PCR; the TCRdb copy retains only in-frame clones and omits some. There are hundreds of thousands of clones in the sample; approximately 87% occur only once, and roughly 0.0086% lies in the top ten. Another study also made use of these data, one on human thymus T cells. From that study: All donors were healthy Finnish infants who were undergoing corrective surgery to treat congenital heart defects.

The receptor was derived from a boy under two years old with a congenital heart defect. The source material was thymocytes.

In DNA form, the CDR3 reads TGTGCCAGCAGTTTGGATGGTTGGGCCGGCACTGAAGCTTTCTTT. It is translated as CASSLDGWAGTEAFF. J is TRBJ1-1 and V is TRBV27; D uncertain. This CDR3 is 15 amino acids long. Germline V gene sequence: CDR1 MNHEY, CDR2 SMNVEV (reference sequence). V was trimmed by 3 bases and J by 4 bases, leaving 15 bases between them.